The T cell receptor beta chain under discussion was sequenced for a study of blood T cell repertoires in COVID-19. Study-wide background: Donors in the United States, Italy and Spain gave samples during acute or convalescent COVID-19. T cells, B-cell-depleted T cells, or PBMCs supplied cDNA or gDNA.

In the study's own analysis: Reference gene primer amplification gave nucleated cell count estimates. Clones were read by immunoSEQ multiplex PCR, and TCRdb kept only the in-frame ones, dropping some. The DNA gave D and trimming, while V, J and clone size come from that table. The repertoire holds about 270,000 clones, with approximately 85% as singletons. The V and J ends lost 3 bases and 4 bases, in that order; junction bases with no gene match: 9. The CDR3 is made up of 16 amino acids. The V gene's germline CDR1 is LGHDT and CDR2 YNNKEL (reference sequence). Sequencing was performed on PBMCs or T cells enriched from blood (not recorded which). The genes are TRBV3-1 (or the pseudogene TRBV3-2) and TRBJ1-2; 9 nucleotides match TRBD1. This receptor was identified in a woman aged 50 to 60 with acute COVID-19. Written as DNA, the CDR3 is TGTGCCAGCAGCCACCTAGGGACAGGGCGAAGCTATGGCTACACCTTC. Amino acids: CASSHLGTGRSYGYTF.